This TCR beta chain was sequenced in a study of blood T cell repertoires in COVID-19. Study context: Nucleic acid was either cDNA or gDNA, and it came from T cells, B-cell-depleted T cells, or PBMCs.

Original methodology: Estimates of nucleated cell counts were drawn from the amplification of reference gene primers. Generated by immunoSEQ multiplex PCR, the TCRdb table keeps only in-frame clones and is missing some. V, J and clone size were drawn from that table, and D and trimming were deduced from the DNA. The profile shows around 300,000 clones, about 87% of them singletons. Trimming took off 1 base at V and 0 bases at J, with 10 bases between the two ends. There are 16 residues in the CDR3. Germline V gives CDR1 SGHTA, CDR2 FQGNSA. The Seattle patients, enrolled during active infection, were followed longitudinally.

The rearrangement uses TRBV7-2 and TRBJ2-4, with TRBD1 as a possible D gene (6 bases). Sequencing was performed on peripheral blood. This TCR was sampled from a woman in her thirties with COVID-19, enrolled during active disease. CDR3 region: CASSLDTGLAKNIQYF. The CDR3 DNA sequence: TGTGCCAGCAGCTTAGACACAGGGTTAGCCAAAAACATTCAGTACTTC.